Listed below are T cell receptor beta chains from one sample, sequenced in a study of shared T cell receptors in the human thymus. The assay was immunoSEQ multiplex PCR, and TCRdb's table has in-frame clones only and misses some. Among approximately 660,000 clones listed, more than 75% were seen once. The data were also submitted as part of a second study, on human thymus T cells.

Sequencing input: thymocytes. The receptor set was obtained from a boy under two years old with a congenital heart defect. The CDR3 runs from the conserved cysteine through the conserved F or W. Each record gives: clone size, V gene, D gene, J gene, CDR3 DNA, CDR3 protein. D genes are given only for firm matches. Size is omitted from some rows. Given values are once, few, many or a class for expanded clones.

size: NA
V: TRBV30
D: NA
J: TRBJ1-2
DNA: TGTGCCTGGACTTGGACGCGGGGTGGCTACACCTTC
CDR3: CAWTWTRGGYTF

size: once
V: TRBV18
D: NA
J: TRBJ1-2
DNA: TGTGCCAGCTCTCCGCTTTCCTATTGTGGCTACACCTTC
CDR3: CASSPLSYCGYTF

size: few
V: TRBV7-6
D: TRBD1
J: TRBJ2-5
DNA: TGTGCCAGCAGCTCGCGCTCCCTACACCGGGACAGGGGGCAGCGACAAGAGACCCAGTACTTC
CDR3: CASSSRSLHRDRGQRQETQYF

size: NA
V: TRBV5-4
D: NA
J: TRBJ2-3
DNA: TGTGCCAGCACCCATTGTGATAATCGCGCTGTTAGCACAGATACGCAGTATTTT
CDR3: CASTHCDNRAVSTDTQYF

size: NA
V: TRBV28
D: TRBD1
J: TRBJ2-7
DNA: TGTGCCAGCATAACGGGACAGTCCTACGAGCAGTACTTC
CDR3: CASITGQSYEQYF

size: once
V: TRBV27
D: NA
J: TRBJ1-4
DNA: TGTGCCAGCAGTTTAACAGGGAAGGTTACTAATGAAAAACTGTTTTTT
CDR3: CASSLTGKVTNEKLFF

size: NA
V: TRBV4-3
D: NA
J: TRBJ2-7
DNA: TGCGCCAGCAGCCCAGCCCGCGCTAGGGGTTCCTACGAGCAGTACTTC
CDR3: CASSPARARGSYEQYF

size: NA
V: TRBV2
D: TRBD2
J: TRBJ2-3
DNA: TGTGCCAGCAGTCCCGGGACTAGCGGCCCAGATACGCAGTATTTT
CDR3: CASSPGTSGPDTQYF

size: NA
V: TRBV30
D: TRBD1
J: TRBJ2-7
DNA: TGTGCCTGGAGAGAGGGGGACAGGGGCTACTACGAGCAGTACTTC
CDR3: CAWREGDRGYYEQYF

size: NA
V: TRBV28
D: NA
J: TRBJ2-7
DNA: TGTGCCAGCAGTTTATCCATAACACATCCCTACGAGCAGTACTTC
CDR3: CASSLSITHPYEQYF

size: NA
V: TRBV4-3
D: NA
J: TRBJ2-6
DNA: TGCGCCAGCAGCCAAGACGCGGGCAGCCACTCTGGGGCCAACGTCCTGACTTTC
CDR3: CASSQDAGSHSGANVLTF

size: NA
V: TRBV11-2
D: TRBD2
J: TRBJ2-2
DNA: TGTGCCAGCAGCTCTCCTTACGGGAGGGTCACCGGGGAGCTGTTTTTT
CDR3: CASSSPYGRVTGELFF